Here is one T cell receptor (beta chain) with its context. This clone's antigen is unknown. Base qualities were left out, and no much larger clone turns up one base away. Library construction relied on the immunoSEQ multiplex PCR assay. From the authors' description of their analysis: A statistical classification framework was built to diagnose cytomegalovirus status from the catalog of TCR beta chain sequences. TCRdb holds this immuneACCESS table with in-frame rearrangements only. Some clones are missing; in checked studies, unresolved V genes explain under half, and the rest has no known cause. V, J and clone size are those of that table, while D and trimming were read from the DNA. The sample includes under 200,000 clones, with 89% observed a single time. The biggest ten clones account for 4% to 5% of the sample. Donors formed part of the validation cohort, which comprised 120 subjects and was distinct from the first cohort of 550 to 850 subjects.

The sample originates from a study of cytomegalovirus exposure and HLA in healthy donors (dated by TCRdb to between 2016 and 2019). Context from the whole study: The roughly 700 repertoires of the first cohort and the 120 validation repertoires were produced on the same platform, according to a later analysis. The study combined high-throughput TCR immunosequencing, statistical association of individual TCRs with disease status, and machine learning to predict cytomegalovirus infection status. The study was designed to test whether signatures of past pathogen exposure could be identified by cataloging public T cell receptors. Along with the approximately 600-subject first cohort, a separate validation cohort of 120 different subjects was used. The full study reports these points: A total of fewer than 200 TCR beta chains were listed by the study as associated with cytomegalovirus. In vitro tests confirmed that three of the cytomegalovirus-associated TCR beta chains recognize cytomegalovirus antigens. In a later analysis, TCRs clustered in the first cohort were found to also tend to co-occur in the roughly 130 validation repertoires, with approximately 93% of cluster scores above 0. The authors suggested that the approach could potentially be generalized to other disease states and immunological phenotypes. The validation cohort had no HLA typing available for a later analysis, so co-occurrence within that cohort was assessed over all 120 or so repertoires. While some public TCRs were present in many individuals, most TCR sequences turned up only very rarely across donors. Cytomegalovirus status was reported to be diagnosed by the classifier with high specificity and sensitivity in both the original and validation cohorts.

V was cut back by 4 bases and J by 5 bases, leaving a gap of 16 bases between them. CDR1 and CDR2 (SGHRS, YFSETQ) derive from the germline V gene. From its cysteine to its phenylalanine, the CDR3 spans 14 amino acids. This entry keeps only the CDR3 DNA: 42 bases, framed from base 1. The sequenced sample was PBMCs. The receptor was isolated from a man younger than 30 in good health and CMV-seropositive. The chain is encoded by TRBV5-1 joined to TRBJ2-7; TRBD2 could be the D gene, as 5 bases match. The CDR3 amino acid sequence is: CASSRLGRIDEQYF. The sequenced DNA: TGCGCCAGCAGCCGCCTAGGGAGAATCGACGAGCAGTACTTC.